This T cell receptor beta chain was sequenced in a study of T cell clones after liver transplantation. V lost 5 bases and J lost 3, with 16 bases in between. Germline V gives CDR1 MDHEN, CDR2 SYDVKM. The CDR3 is 15 residues long. TCRdb's copy holds only in-frame clones and misses some; the assay was immunoSEQ multiplex PCR. This table has about 15,000 clones, 82% appearing once. The sequenced sample was CD8+ T cells from blood, obtained around 44 months after liver transplant. The clonotype was recovered from a human patient who received a liver transplant. The graft donor may be the source of some T cells. The rearrangement links TRBV28 to TRBJ1-2; no clear D. In DNA, the CDR3 is TGTGCCAGCAGTCCCGAAATGGACGGATACTATGGCTACACCTTC. Its protein is CASSPEMDGYYGYTF.